One sample yielded the 12 T cell receptor beta chains listed below, sequenced in a study of blood T cell repertoires in COVID-19. Clones were read by immunoSEQ multiplex PCR, and TCRdb kept only the in-frame ones, dropping some. The data hold 50,000 to 65,000 clones, with 75% to 85% observed a single time. The sample comprised peripheral blood. The receptors derive from a woman in her sixties or seventies with acute or convalescent COVID-19.

This sequence joins TRBV6-2 or TRBV6-3 and TRBJ1-1; D not resolved. The ends were cut back, 0 bases at V and 0 bases at J, with 8 bases in the middle. Germline CDR1 is MNHEY and CDR2 is SVGEGT. The CDR3 sequence is 15 residues long. The CDR3 bases are TGTGCCAGCAGTTACTCGGCAGTTATGAACACTGAAGCTTTCTTT. Its protein is CASSYSAVMNTEAFF.

V and J are TRBV6-4 and TRBJ2-1; 7 nucleotides align to TRBD2. CDR3 length: 13 amino acids. V dropped 6 bases and J dropped 7; count of bases not matched to a gene: 6. Looked up from germline, CDR1 is MRHNA and CDR2 is SNTAGT. The CDR3 DNA is TGTGCCAGCAGGGGAGCGGGGCCTAATGAGCAGTTCTTC. Translating it yields CASRGAGPNEQFF.

The chain has TRBV13 and TRBJ1-5; D call uncertain. V dropped 0 bases and J dropped 7 bases, with 7 bases sitting between them. Germline loops: CDR1 PRHDT, CDR2 FYEKMQ (reference sequence). The CDR3 is 13 residues long. CDR3 sequence: CASSLGFRQPQHF. The DNA of the CDR3 is TGTGCCAGCAGCTTAGGCTTTCGGCAGCCCCAGCATTTT.

This clone was seen just once. The genes are TRBV25-1 and TRBJ1-2; D is uncertain. The V and J ends lost 3 bases and 6 bases respectively, with 8 bases between them. The length of the CDR3 is 12 residues. The germline CDR1 and CDR2 sequences are MGHDK and SYGVNS. This CDR3 reads CASSESLNGYTF. CDR3 nucleotides: TGTGCCAGCAGTGAGTCCCTTAATGGCTACACCTTC.

The genes are TRBV29-1 and TRBJ2-7, with 11 bases matching TRBD2. The CDR3 has 16 amino acids. The trim removed 3 bases at V and 0 bases at J, leaving 7 bases unmatched. Germline V CDR1 and CDR2: SQVTM, ANQGSEA. In nucleotides, the CDR3 is TGCAGCGTTGAGGGTACTAGCGGGAGTAGCTCCTACGAGCAGTACTTC. As protein: CSVEGTSGSSSYEQYF.

V and J are TRBV5-1 and TRBJ1-4; 12 bases are shared with TRBD1. The CDR3 runs 18 residues. The trim removed 4 bases at V and 7 bases at J, leaving 14 bases unmatched. Germline V lookup: CDR1 SGHRS, CDR2 YFSETQ. The CDR3 nucleotides read TGCGCCAGCAGCCGCACCGGGACAGGGGGCTCGATGGCTGAAAAACTGTTTTTT. Its protein product is CASSRTGTGGSMAEKLFF.

V is TRBV3-1 (or the pseudogene TRBV3-2) and J is TRBJ2-7; no definite D call. Looked up from germline, CDR1 is LGHDT and CDR2 is YNNKEL (reference sequence). V was cut by 3 bases and J by 0 bases, with 9 bases left in between. This CDR3 has 14 amino acids. The CDR3 sequence is CASSQGRNSYEQYF. For the CDR3, the DNA is TGTGCCAGCAGCCAGGGCAGAAACTCCTACGAGCAGTACTTC.

The chain has TRBV7-9 and TRBJ1-6; D uncertain. V was trimmed by 3 bases and J by 5 bases, leaving 8 bases between them. The CDR3 extends over 14 amino acids. Germline V CDR1 and CDR2: SEHNR, FQNEAQ (reference sequence). The CDR3 loop is CASSLPPNNSPLHF. CDR3 DNA: TGTGCCAGCAGCTTGCCCCCTAATAATTCACCCCTCCACTTT.

The chain recombines TRBV28 with TRBJ1-2; 7 bases fit TRBD1. The CDR3 is 16 amino acids. Germline-derived CDR1 and CDR2 are MDHEN and SYDVKM. Trimming removed 3 bases from V and 0 bases from J; junction bases left unmatched: 7. The CDR3 region has the DNA TGTGCCAGCAGTTTTTCCGGGACAGCGGCTAACTATGGCTACACCTTC. Translating it yields CASSFSGTAANYGYTF.

This clone occurred once. The chain has TRBV6-4 and TRBJ2-4; 7 bases fit TRBD1. This CDR3 is 16 amino acids long. Germline CDR1 is MRHNA and CDR2 is SNTAGT. V shed 0 bases and J 2 bases; nucleotides not matched to a gene: 4. CDR3 amino acids: CASSDSRGPTKNIQYF. The DNA for the CDR3 is TGTGCCAGCAGTGACTCGAGGGGGCCTACCAAAAACATTCAGTACTTC.

The J gene is TRBJ1-4, the V gene TRBV5-4; D ambiguous. The V end lost 4 bases, the J end lost 8 bases, and 21 bases lay between the germline ends. The CDR3 length is 16 residues. Looked up from germline, CDR1 is SGHNT and CDR2 is YYREEE (reference sequence). Written as DNA, the CDR3 is TGTGCCAGCAGCCCGGGTGGCGTTAATTTCAAGGAAAAACTGTTTTTT. The encoded protein is CASSPGGVNFKEKLFF.

The V call is TRBV5-1, the J call TRBJ2-2; TRBD2 aligns across 7 bases. The length of the CDR3 is 16 residues. Germline assignment: CDR1 SGHRS and CDR2 YFSETQ. V lost 1 base, J lost 4 bases, and 7 bases stayed unmatched. In DNA form, the CDR3 reads TGCGCCAGCAGCTTGAGGTCTAGCGGCGGCACCGGGGAGCTGTTTTTT. It encodes CASSLRSSGGTGELFF.